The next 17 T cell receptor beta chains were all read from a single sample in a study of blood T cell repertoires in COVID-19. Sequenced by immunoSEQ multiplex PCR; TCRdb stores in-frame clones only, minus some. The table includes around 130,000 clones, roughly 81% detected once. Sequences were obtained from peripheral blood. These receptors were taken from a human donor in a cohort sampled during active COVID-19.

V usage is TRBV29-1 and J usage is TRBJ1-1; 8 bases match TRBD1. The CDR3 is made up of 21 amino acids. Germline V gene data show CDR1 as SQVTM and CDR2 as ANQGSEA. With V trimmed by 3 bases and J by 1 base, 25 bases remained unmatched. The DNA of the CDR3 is TGCAGCGTTGAGACGCGGCAGGGGGCAGGAGGGCGCATCCGGCCGAACACTGAAGCTTTCTTT. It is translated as CSVETRQGAGGRIRPNTEAFF.

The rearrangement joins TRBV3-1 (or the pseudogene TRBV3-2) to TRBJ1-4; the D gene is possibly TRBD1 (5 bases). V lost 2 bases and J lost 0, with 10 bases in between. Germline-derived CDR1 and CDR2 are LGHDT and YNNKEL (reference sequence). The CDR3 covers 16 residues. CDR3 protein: CASSQSGLATNEKLFF. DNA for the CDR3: TGTGCCAGCAGCCAATCAGGGCTTGCAACTAATGAAAAACTGTTTTTT.

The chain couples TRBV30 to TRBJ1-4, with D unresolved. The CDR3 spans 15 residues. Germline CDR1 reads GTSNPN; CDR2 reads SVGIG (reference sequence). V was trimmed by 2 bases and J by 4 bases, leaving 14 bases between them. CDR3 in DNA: TGTGCCTGGAGTCGTCGGGGTCGTGGTAATGAAAAACTGTTTTTT. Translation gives CAWSRRGRGNEKLFF.

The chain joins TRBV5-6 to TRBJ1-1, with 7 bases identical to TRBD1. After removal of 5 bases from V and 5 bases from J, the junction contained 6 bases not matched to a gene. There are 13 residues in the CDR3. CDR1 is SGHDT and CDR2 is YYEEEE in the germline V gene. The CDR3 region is CASRRGQSTEAFF. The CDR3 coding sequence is TGTGCCAGCAGGAGGGGGCAAAGTACTGAAGCTTTCTTT.

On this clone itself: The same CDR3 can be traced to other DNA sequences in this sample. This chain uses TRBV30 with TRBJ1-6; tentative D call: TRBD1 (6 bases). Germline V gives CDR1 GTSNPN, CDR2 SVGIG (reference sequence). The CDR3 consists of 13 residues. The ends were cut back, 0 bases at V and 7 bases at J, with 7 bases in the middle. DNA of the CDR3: TGTGCCTGGAGTGTACAGGGAAATTCACCCCTCCACTTT. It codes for CAWSVQGNSPLHF.

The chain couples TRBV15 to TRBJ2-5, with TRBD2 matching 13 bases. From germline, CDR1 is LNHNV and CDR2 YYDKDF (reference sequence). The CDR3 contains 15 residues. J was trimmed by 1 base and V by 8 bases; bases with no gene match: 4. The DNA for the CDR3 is TGTGCCACCCGACTAGCGGGGGGCCTCCAAGAGACCCAGTACTTC. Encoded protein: CATRLAGGLQETQYF.

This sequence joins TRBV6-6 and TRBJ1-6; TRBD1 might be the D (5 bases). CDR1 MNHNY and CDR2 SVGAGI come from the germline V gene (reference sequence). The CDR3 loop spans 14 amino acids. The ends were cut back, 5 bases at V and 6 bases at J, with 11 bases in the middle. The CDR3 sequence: CASSNGTPNSPLHF. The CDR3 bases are TGTGCCAGCAGTAACGGGACTCCTAATTCACCCCTCCACTTT.

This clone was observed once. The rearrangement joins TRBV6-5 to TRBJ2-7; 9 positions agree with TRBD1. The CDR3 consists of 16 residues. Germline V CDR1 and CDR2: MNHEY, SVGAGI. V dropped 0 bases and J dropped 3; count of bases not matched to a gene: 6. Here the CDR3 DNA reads TGTGCCAGCAGTTACTCCTACAGGGGGCTGAGCTACGAGCAGTACTTC. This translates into CASSYSYRGLSYEQYF.

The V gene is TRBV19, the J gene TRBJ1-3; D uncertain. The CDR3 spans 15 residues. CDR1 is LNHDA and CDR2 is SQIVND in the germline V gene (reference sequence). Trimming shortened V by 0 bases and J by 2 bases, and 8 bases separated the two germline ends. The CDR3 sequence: CASSIEGRTGNTIYF. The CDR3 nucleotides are TGTGCCAGTAGTATAGAGGGGAGGACTGGAAACACCATATATTTT.

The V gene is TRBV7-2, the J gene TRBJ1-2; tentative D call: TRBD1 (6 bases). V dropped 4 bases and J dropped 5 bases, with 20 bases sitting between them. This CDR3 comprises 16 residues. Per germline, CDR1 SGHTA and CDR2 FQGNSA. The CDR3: CASSSRGGREEYGYTF. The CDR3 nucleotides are TGTGCCAGCAGCTCTAGGGGGGGGAGAGAAGAGTATGGCTACACCTTC.

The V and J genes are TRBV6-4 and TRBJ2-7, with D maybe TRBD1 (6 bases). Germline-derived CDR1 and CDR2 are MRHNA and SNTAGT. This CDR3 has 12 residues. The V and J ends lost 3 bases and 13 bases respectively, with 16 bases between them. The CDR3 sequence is CASSDSTGLHYF. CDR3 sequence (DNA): TGTGCCAGCAGTGATTCAACAGGGCTGCACTACTTC.

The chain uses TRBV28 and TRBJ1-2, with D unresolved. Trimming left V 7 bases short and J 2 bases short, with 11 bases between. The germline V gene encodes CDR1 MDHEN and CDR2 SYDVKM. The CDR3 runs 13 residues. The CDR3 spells CASNDDGNYGYTF. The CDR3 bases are TGTGCCAGCAATGACGACGGGAACTATGGCTACACCTTC.

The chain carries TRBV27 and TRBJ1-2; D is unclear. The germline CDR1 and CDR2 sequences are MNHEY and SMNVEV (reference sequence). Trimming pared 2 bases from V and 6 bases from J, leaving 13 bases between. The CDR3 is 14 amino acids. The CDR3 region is CASSLRGREHGYTF. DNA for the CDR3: TGTGCCAGCAGTTTACGGGGAAGGGAGCATGGCTACACCTTC.

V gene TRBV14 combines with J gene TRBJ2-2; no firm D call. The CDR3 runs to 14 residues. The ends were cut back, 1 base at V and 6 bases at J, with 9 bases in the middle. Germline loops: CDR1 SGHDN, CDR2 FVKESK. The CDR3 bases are TGTGCCAGCAGCCAAGCGGGTAGCTCCGGGGAGCTGTTTTTT. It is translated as CASSQAGSSGELFF.

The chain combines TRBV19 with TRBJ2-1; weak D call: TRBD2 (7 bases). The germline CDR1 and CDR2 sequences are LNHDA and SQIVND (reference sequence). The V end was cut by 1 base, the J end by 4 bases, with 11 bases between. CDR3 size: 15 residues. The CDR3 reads CASSIGGGGYNEQFF. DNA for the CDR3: TGTGCCAGTAGTATAGGAGGGGGAGGGTACAATGAGCAGTTCTTC.

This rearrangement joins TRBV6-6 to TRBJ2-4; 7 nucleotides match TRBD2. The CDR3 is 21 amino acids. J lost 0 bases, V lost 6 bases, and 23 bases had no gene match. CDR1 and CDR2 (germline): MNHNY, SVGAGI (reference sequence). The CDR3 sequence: CASSSLPRGPEGGVAKNIQYF. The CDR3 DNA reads TGTGCCAGCAGCTCACTGCCCCGGGGACCGGAGGGAGGGGTAGCCAAAAACATTCAGTACTTC.

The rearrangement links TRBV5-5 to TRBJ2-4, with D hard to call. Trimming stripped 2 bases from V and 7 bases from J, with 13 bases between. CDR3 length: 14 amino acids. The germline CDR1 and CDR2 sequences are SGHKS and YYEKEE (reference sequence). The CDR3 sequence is CASSLTSGANIQYF. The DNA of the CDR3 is TGTGCCAGCAGCTTAACGTCGGGTGCGAACATTCAGTACTTC.